A selection of T cell receptor beta chains follows, all from one sample in a study of cytomegalovirus exposure and HLA in healthy donors. Assay: immunoSEQ multiplex PCR; the TCRdb copy retains only in-frame clones and omits some. The sample consists of approximately 160,000 clones, around 79% of them appearing once. Sequencing was carried out using PBMCs. The receptors here all came from a male donor in good health and CMV-seropositive. Each CDR3 is given with its conserved first and last residue. The D gene is left open where the match is weak. Clone size, where shown, is once, few, many, or a class for clones that have expanded.

J gene: TRBJ1-6; clone size: .; V gene: TRBV18; D gene: TRBD1; CDR3 protein: CASSRDRENSPLHF; CDR3 DNA: TGTGCCAGCTCACGGGACAGGGAGAATTCACCCCTCCACTTT
J gene: TRBJ1-2; clone size: .; V gene: TRBV18; D gene: TRBD1; CDR3 protein: CASGDRANYGYTF; CDR3 DNA: TGTGCCAGCGGGGACAGGGCGAACTATGGCTACACCTTC
J gene: TRBJ2-7; clone size: .; V gene: TRBV6-1; D gene: TRBD1; CDR3 protein: CASRGQGAVEQYF; CDR3 DNA: TGTGCCAGCAGGGGACAGGGGGCGGTCGAGCAGTACTTC
J gene: TRBJ1-5; clone size: .; V gene: TRBV10-3; D gene: .; CDR3 protein: CAISRGRTIGNQPQHF; CDR3 DNA: TGTGCCATCAGCCGCGGGAGGACAATAGGCAATCAGCCCCAGCATTTT
J gene: TRBJ2-7; clone size: .; V gene: TRBV5-1; D gene: .; CDR3 protein: CASRGGYEQYF; CDR3 DNA: TGCGCCAGCAGGGGGGGTTACGAGCAGTACTTC
J gene: TRBJ1-5; clone size: .; V gene: TRBV15; D gene: .; CDR3 protein: CATSTPDSGDSNQPQHF; CDR3 DNA: TGTGCCACCAGCACCCCCGATTCGGGGGATAGCAATCAGCCCCAGCATTTT
J gene: TRBJ1-2; clone size: .; V gene: TRBV30; D gene: TRBD1; CDR3 protein: CAWNLDRGVYGYTF; CDR3 DNA: TGTGCCTGGAACCTGGACAGGGGTGTCTATGGCTACACCTTC
J gene: TRBJ1-4; clone size: few; V gene: TRBV11-2; D gene: .; CDR3 protein: CASSGLNLDEKLFF; CDR3 DNA: TGTGCCAGCAGCGGTCTCAACTTGGATGAAAAACTGTTTTTT
J gene: TRBJ2-5; clone size: once; V gene: TRBV4-2; D gene: .; CDR3 protein: CASSLTGGGGRETQYF; CDR3 DNA: TGTGCCAGCAGTCTGACGGGGGGCGGAGGGAGGGAGACCCAGTACTTC
J gene: TRBJ1-4; clone size: .; V gene: TRBV15; D gene: TRBD1; CDR3 protein: CATSRDRQGAGTNEKLFF; CDR3 DNA: TGTGCCACCAGCAGAGATCGGCAGGGGGCTGGAACTAATGAAAAACTGTTTTTT
J gene: TRBJ2-7; clone size: .; V gene: TRBV6-6; D gene: TRBD2; CDR3 protein: CASTSSGGSYEQYF; CDR3 DNA: TGTGCCAGCACTTCGAGCGGGGGTTCCTACGAGCAGTACTTC
J gene: TRBJ2-1; clone size: .; V gene: TRBV7-9; D gene: TRBD1; CDR3 protein: CASSFRDSGLYEQFF; CDR3 DNA: TGTGCCAGCAGCTTCCGGGACAGCGGTTTGTATGAGCAGTTCTTC
J gene: TRBJ1-1; clone size: .; V gene: TRBV30; D gene: TRBD1; CDR3 protein: CAWSAKQGANTEAFF; CDR3 DNA: TGTGCCTGGAGTGCCAAACAGGGGGCCAACACTGAAGCTTTCTTT
J gene: TRBJ2-5; clone size: .; V gene: TRBV11-2; D gene: .; CDR3 protein: CASSLVLETQYF; CDR3 DNA: TGTGCCAGCAGCTTAGTCTTAGAGACCCAGTACTTC
J gene: TRBJ2-7; clone size: .; V gene: TRBV28; D gene: .; CDR3 protein: CASSSSPAGEQYF; CDR3 DNA: TGTGCCAGCAGTTCTAGCCCCGCGGGCGAGCAGTACTTC
J gene: TRBJ2-3; clone size: .; V gene: TRBV7-9; D gene: .; CDR3 protein: CSSTLDSTTDTQYF; CDR3 DNA: TGTTCCAGCACCCTCGACTCCACCACAGATACGCAGTATTTT
J gene: TRBJ1-1; clone size: few; V gene: TRBV6-1; D gene: .; CDR3 protein: CASSDVGGLAFF; CDR3 DNA: TGTGCCAGCAGTGACGTGGGGGGTTTGGCTTTCTTT
J gene: TRBJ1-2; clone size: .; V gene: TRBV4-1; D gene: .; CDR3 protein: CASSHQQGNGYTF; CDR3 DNA: TGCGCCAGCAGCCACCAACAGGGTAATGGCTACACCTTC
J gene: TRBJ1-1; clone size: .; V gene: TRBV19; D gene: .; CDR3 protein: CASSNPGSMNTEAFF; CDR3 DNA: TGTGCCAGTAGTAATCCAGGGTCGATGAACACTGAAGCTTTCTTT
J gene: TRBJ1-6; clone size: .; V gene: TRBV10-3; D gene: TRBD1; CDR3 protein: CAISEGTGPYNSPLHF; CDR3 DNA: TGTGCCATCAGTGAGGGGACAGGCCCTTATAATTCACCCCTCCACTTT
J gene: TRBJ2-3; clone size: .; V gene: TRBV5-6; D gene: .; CDR3 protein: CASSLLSLVSLNTQYF; CDR3 DNA: TGTGCCAGCAGCTTGCTGTCTTTAGTGTCGTTAAATACGCAGTATTTT
J gene: TRBJ1-1; clone size: .; V gene: TRBV19; D gene: .; CDR3 protein: CASSPTPRDFFSTEAFF; CDR3 DNA: TGTGCCAGTAGCCCAACCCCCCGGGACTTCTTCTCCACTGAAGCTTTCTTT
J gene: TRBJ1-1; clone size: .; V gene: TRBV7-9; D gene: .; CDR3 protein: CSSSLEGGRGNTEAFF; CDR3 DNA: TGTTCCAGCAGCTTAGAAGGAGGGCGGGGGAACACTGAAGCTTTCTTT
J gene: TRBJ2-3; clone size: .; V gene: TRBV5-4; D gene: TRBD1; CDR3 protein: CASSFNTGESDTQYF; CDR3 DNA: TGTGCCAGCAGCTTCAATACAGGGGAATCGGATACGCAGTATTTT
J gene: TRBJ2-4; clone size: .; V gene: TRBV2; D gene: TRBD1; CDR3 protein: CASSANRGDIQYF; CDR3 DNA: TGTGCCAGCAGTGCTAACAGGGGCGACATTCAGTACTTC
J gene: TRBJ1-2; clone size: .; V gene: TRBV7-2; D gene: .; CDR3 protein: CASSLGGGRGYTF; CDR3 DNA: TGTGCCAGCAGCCTCGGGGGGGGTCGTGGCTACACCTTC
J gene: TRBJ1-2; clone size: .; V gene: TRBV6-5; D gene: .; CDR3 protein: CASSYVGAHNGYTF; CDR3 DNA: TGTGCCAGCAGTTACGTGGGAGCCCATAATGGCTACACCTTC
J gene: TRBJ1-5; clone size: .; V gene: TRBV5-1; D gene: .; CDR3 protein: CASSSGDINQPQHF; CDR3 DNA: TGCGCCAGCAGCTCAGGGGACATCAATCAGCCCCAGCATTTT